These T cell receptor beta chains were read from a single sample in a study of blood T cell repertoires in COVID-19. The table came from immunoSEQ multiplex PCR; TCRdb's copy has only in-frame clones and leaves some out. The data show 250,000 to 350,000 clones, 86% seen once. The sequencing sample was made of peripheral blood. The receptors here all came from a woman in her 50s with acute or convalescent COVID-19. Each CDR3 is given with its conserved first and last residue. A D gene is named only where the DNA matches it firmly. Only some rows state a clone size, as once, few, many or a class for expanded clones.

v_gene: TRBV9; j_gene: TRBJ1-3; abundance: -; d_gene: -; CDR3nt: TGTGCCAGCAGCGTAATGGGAGTCTCTGGAAACACCATATATTTT; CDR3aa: CASSVMGVSGNTIYF
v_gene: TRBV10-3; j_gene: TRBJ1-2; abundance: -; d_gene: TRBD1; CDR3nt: TGTGCCATCAGCCAAGACAGGGGGCGTTATGGCTACACCTTC; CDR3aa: CAISQDRGRYGYTF
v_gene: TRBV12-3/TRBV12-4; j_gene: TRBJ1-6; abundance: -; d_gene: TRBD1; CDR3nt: TGTGCCAGCAGTACAGGGGCCTTGTCACCCCTCCACTTT; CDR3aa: CASSTGALSPLHF
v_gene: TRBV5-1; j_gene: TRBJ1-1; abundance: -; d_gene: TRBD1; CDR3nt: TGCGCCAGCAGCTTGGGACAGGGGTTTGAAGCTTTCTTT; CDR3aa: CASSLGQGFEAFF
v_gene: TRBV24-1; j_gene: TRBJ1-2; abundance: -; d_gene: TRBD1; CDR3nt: TGTGCCACCAGTGACCCGGGACAGGGGGGCTATGGCTACACCTTC; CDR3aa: CATSDPGQGGYGYTF
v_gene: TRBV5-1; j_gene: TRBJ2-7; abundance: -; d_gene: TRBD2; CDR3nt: TGCGCCAGCAGCTCTGGGACTAGCGGAACCTACGAGCAGTACTTC; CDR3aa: CASSSGTSGTYEQYF
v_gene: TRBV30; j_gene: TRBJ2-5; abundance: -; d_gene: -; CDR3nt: TGTGCCTGGGGGAGGGGGGAGACCCAGTACTTC; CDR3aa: CAWGRGETQYF
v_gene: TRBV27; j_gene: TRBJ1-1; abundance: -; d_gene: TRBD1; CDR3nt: TGTGCCAGCAGTTTAGATTGGACAGGGGTAGCTGAAGCTTTCTTT; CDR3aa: CASSLDWTGVAEAFF
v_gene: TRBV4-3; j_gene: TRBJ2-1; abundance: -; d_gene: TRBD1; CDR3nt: TGCGCCAGCAGCCAAGAGACAGGGGGGTACAATGAGCAGTTCTTC; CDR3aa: CASSQETGGYNEQFF
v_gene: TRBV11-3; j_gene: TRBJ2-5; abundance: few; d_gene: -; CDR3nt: TGTGCCAGCAGCTTTAGCGGTTCTCAAGAGACCCAGTACTTC; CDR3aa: CASSFSGSQETQYF
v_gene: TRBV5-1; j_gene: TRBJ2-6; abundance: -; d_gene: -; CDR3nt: TGCGCCAGCAGCTTGGGCAGCTCTGGGGCCAACGTCCTGACTTTC; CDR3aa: CASSLGSSGANVLTF
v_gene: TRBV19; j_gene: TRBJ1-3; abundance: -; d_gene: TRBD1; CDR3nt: TGTGCCAGTAGTACCCGGACAGGGTTTACGGACACCATATATTTT; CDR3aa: CASSTRTGFTDTIYF
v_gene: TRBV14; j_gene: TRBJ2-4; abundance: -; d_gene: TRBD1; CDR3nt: TGTGCCAGCAGACCTCAGGGGGCCCCGCTTCAGTACTTC; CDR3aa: CASRPQGAPLQYF
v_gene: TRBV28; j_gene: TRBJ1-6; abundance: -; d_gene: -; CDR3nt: TGTGCCAGCAGTTTGTCAGATCCACCCCTCCACTTT; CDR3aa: CASSLSDPPLHF
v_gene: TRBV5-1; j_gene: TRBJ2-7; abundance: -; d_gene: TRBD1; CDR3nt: TGCGCCAGCAGCCTGGGACAGGGGGCACAAGGGCTCTACGAGCAGTACTTC; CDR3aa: CASSLGQGAQGLYEQYF
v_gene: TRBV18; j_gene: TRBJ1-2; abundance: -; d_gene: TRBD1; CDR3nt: TGTGCCAGCTCACCAGACGACAGGGGGCAAGGGTATGGCTACACCTTC; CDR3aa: CASSPDDRGQGYGYTF
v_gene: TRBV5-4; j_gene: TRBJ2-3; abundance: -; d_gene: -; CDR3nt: TGTGCCAGCAGCTTGGAACGGGGCACAGATACGCAGTATTTT; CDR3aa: CASSLERGTDTQYF
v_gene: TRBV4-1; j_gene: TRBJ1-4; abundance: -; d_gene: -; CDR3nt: TGCGCCAGCAGCCAAGTGGTGGGCGGGGAAAAACTGTTTTTT; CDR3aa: CASSQVVGGEKLFF
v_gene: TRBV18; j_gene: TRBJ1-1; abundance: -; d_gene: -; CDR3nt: TGTGCCAGCTCACCACGGCAGACTGGAACGAACACTGAAGCTTTCTTT; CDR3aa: CASSPRQTGTNTEAFF
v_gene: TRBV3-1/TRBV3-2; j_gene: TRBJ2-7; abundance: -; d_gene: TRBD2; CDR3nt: TGTGCCAGCAGACTGACTAGCGGATCTTACGAGCAGTACTTC; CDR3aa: CASRLTSGSYEQYF
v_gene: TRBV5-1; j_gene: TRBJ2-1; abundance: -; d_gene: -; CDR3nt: TGCGCCAGCAGCTTGAGCGGCGAGCAGTTCTTC; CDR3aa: CASSLSGEQFF
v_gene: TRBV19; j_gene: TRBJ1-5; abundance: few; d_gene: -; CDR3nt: TGTGCCACCCACGACAGTTATAGCAATCAGCCCCAGCATTTT; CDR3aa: CATHDSYSNQPQHF
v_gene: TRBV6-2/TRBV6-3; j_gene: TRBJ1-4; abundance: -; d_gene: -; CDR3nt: TGTGCCAGCAGTTACTTGCAGAATGAAAAACTGTTTTTT; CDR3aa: CASSYLQNEKLFF
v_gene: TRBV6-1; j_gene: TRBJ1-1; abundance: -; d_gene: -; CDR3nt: TGTGCCAGCAGTGATTGGCAGGAGAACACTGAAGCTTTCTTT; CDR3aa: CASSDWQENTEAFF
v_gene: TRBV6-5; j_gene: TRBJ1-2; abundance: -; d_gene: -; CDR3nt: TGTGCCAGCACCCGGGACAATAGAAACTATGGCTACACCTTC; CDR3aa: CASTRDNRNYGYTF
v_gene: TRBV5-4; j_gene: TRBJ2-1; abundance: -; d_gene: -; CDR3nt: TGTGCCAGCAGCTTTCCCAGCGGGCGCTCCTACAATGAGCAGTTCTTC; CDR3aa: CASSFPSGRSYNEQFF
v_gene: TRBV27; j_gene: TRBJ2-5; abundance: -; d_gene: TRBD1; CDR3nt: TGTGCCAGCATGAAACCGGACAGGGTAGAGACCCAGTACTTC; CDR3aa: CASMKPDRVETQYF
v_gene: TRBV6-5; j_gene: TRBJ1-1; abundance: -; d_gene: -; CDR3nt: TGTGCCAGCAACTACAGGGTGGAGGACACTGAAGCTTTCTTT; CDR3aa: CASNYRVEDTEAFF
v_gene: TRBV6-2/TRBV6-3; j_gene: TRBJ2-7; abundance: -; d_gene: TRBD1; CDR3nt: TGTGCCAGCAGTTATCAGGGACAGGGGCCGAGGGAGCAGTACTTC; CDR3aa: CASSYQGQGPREQYF
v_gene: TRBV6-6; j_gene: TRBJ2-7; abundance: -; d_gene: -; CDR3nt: TGTGCCACCTCTCGTTCTGCGACCTACGAGCAGTACTTC; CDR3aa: CATSRSATYEQYF
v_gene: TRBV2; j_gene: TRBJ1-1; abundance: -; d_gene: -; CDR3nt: TGTGCCAGCAGTGCCAGTTCCAAGGGGGCTTTCTTT; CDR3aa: CASSASSKGAFF
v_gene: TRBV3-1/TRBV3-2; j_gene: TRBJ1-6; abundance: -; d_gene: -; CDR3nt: TGTGCCAGCAGCCAATGGAGCTCCTATAATTCACCCCTCCACTTT; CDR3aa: CASSQWSSYNSPLHF
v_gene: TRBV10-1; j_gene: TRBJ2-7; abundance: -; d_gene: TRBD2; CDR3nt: TGCGCCAGCAGTTATCTAGCGGGAGGGCCCTACGAGCAGTACTTC; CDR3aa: CASSYLAGGPYEQYF
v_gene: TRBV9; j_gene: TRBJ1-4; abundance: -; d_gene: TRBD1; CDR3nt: TGTGCCAGCAGCGATACACTGACAGGGGGTGAAAAACTGTTTTTT; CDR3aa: CASSDTLTGGEKLFF
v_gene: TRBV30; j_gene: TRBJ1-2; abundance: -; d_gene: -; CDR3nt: TGTGCCTGGTCGACGACAGGCTATGGCTACACCTTC; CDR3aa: CAWSTTGYGYTF
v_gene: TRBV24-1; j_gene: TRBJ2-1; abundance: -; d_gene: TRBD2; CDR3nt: TGTGCCACCAGTGATTTGCAGGGCGGGAGGAATGAGCAGTTCTTC; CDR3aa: CATSDLQGGRNEQFF
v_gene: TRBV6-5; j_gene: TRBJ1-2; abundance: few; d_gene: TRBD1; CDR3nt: TGTGCCAGCTCGGGACAGCACTATGGCTACACCTTC; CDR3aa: CASSGQHYGYTF
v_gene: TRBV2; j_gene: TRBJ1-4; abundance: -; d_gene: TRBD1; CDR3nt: TGTGCCAGCAGTGATTGGACAGGAAGGGAGGCAACTAATGAAAAACTGTTTTTT; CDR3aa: CASSDWTGREATNEKLFF
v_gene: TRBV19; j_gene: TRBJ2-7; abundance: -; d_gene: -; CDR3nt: TGTGCCAGTAGCTCCGGGACACTATTAGACGAGCAGTACTTC; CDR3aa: CASSSGTLLDEQYF
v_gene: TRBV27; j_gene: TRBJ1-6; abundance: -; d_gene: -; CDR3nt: TGTGCCAGCAGTTTGAGTGGGGGGATCTCCTATAATTCACCCCTCCACTTT; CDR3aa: CASSLSGGISYNSPLHF